The 32 T cell receptor beta chains below all came from one sample that was sequenced in a study of CD8+ T cells in alopecia areata. It was cDNA, reverse transcribed from extracted RNA, that served as the sequencing template. TCRdb's table, derived via immunoSEQ multiplex PCR, lists solely in-frame clones and lacks some. The sample contains roughly 200,000 clones, roughly two fifths of which appear only once. Treatment described: oral pan-JAK inhibitor, 5-10 mg twice daily. The sample consisted of CD4+ T cells sorted from blood, taken at approximately week 30, from a patient treated with tofacitinib. The receptors derive from a human donor with alopecia areata.

The rearrangement links TRBV29-1 to TRBJ1-2; D unclear. The CDR3 loop spans 12 amino acids. Between the trimmed V and J ends, which lost 1 base and 8 bases, there was a span of 11 bases. CDR1 and CDR2 from the germline V gene are SQVTM and ANQGSEA. The CDR3 region has the DNA TGCAGCGTTGAAGCCACGGTCGGCGGCTACACCTTC. This gives the protein CSVEATVGGYTF.

This clone was detected a few times. The chain links TRBV6-1 to TRBJ1-6; possibly TRBD1 for D (6 bases). V lost 4 bases to trimming and J lost 10 bases, with 17 bases between them. From germline, CDR1 is MNHNS and CDR2 SASEGT. The CDR3 runs to 15 residues. This CDR3 reads CASSVQTGNDSPLHF. The CDR3 region has the DNA TGTGCCAGCAGTGTTCAAACAGGGAATGACTCACCCCTCCACTTT.

This clone was observed a handful of times. The rearrangement uses TRBV6-7 and TRBJ2-7, with TRBD1 matching over 7 bases. TRBV6-7 is given ORF status, its function remaining uncertain. The CDR3 consists of 15 residues. The ends lost 6 bases at V and 6 bases at J; junction bases unmatched: 14. The CDR3 nucleotides are TGTGCCAGCAGCCCCGCCTCCTCGCCAGGGGGCGAGCAGTACTTC. Amino acid sequence: CASSPASSPGGEQYF.

This clone has only a few counts. J is TRBJ1-4 and V is TRBV6-1; D is ambiguous. This CDR3 is built from 15 residues. Germline V gene sequence: CDR1 MNHNS, CDR2 SASEGT. The ends were cut back, 3 bases at V and 4 bases at J, with 12 bases in the middle. This CDR3 reads CASSEKQIYNEKLFF. Here the CDR3 DNA reads TGTGCCAGCAGTGAGAAACAGATTTATAATGAAAAACTGTTTTTT.

V and J are TRBV19 and TRBJ2-2; a weak D match, TRBD1 (5 bases). The ends were cut back, 6 bases at V and 2 bases at J, with 10 bases in the middle. CDR1 LNHDA and CDR2 SQIVND come from the germline V gene (reference sequence). The CDR3 runs 14 residues. The chain's CDR3 is CASRNQGNTGELFF. The CDR3 DNA is TGTGCCAGTAGGAACCAGGGTAACACCGGGGAGCTGTTTTTT.

The CDR3 loop reads CASSLEILAKNIQYF. The CDR3 DNA follows: TGTGCCAGCAGTCTAGAGATTCTAGCCAAAAACATTCAGTACTTC. The chain joins TRBV2 to TRBJ2-4; D unclear. This CDR3 is 15 amino acids long. Per germline, CDR1 SNHLY and CDR2 FYNNEI. Trimming removed 5 bases at V and 0 bases at J, with 11 bases between.

This sequence joins TRBV27 and TRBJ2-5; possibly TRBD1 or TRBD2 for D (5 bases each). Trimming left V 3 bases short and J 5 bases short, with 10 bases between. The CDR3 has 13 amino acids. The germline gives CDR1 MNHEY, CDR2 SMNVEV (reference sequence). CDR3 sequence reads: CASSFTGLETQYF. CDR3 sequence (DNA): TGTGCCAGCAGTTTCACGGGGCTCGAGACCCAGTACTTC.

The CDR3 reads CASSPRTGTNYGYTF. Here the CDR3 DNA reads TGTGCCAGCAGCCCGAGGACAGGGACTAACTATGGCTACACCTTC. This chain connects TRBV7-2 to TRBJ1-2; 8 bases fit TRBD1. This CDR3 has 15 amino acids. The germline V gene encodes CDR1 SGHTA and CDR2 FQGNSA. With 5 bases clipped from V and 0 bases from J, the junction kept 5 bases outside the gene matches.

V and J are TRBV25-1 and TRBJ1-5; tentative D call: TRBD1 (5 bases). CDR1 MGHDK and CDR2 SYGVNS come from the germline V gene. Trimming shortened V by 4 bases and J by 5 bases, and 12 bases separated the two germline ends. The CDR3 length is 14 residues. The CDR3 loop is CASSGSGGYQPQHF. The CDR3 coding sequence is TGTGCCAGCAGTGGGTCGGGGGGTTATCAGCCCCAGCATTTT.

The chain couples TRBV11-2 to TRBJ2-7; 8 bases are shared with TRBD2. Germline V gene lookup returns CDR1 SGHAT and CDR2 FQNNGV. V trimming: 5 bases; J trimming: 0 bases; junction bases outside the gene matches: 6. CDR3 length: 15 amino acids. CDR3 protein: CASSLRGGRSYEQYF. The CDR3, as DNA: TGTGCCAGCAGCCTCCGGGGGGGCCGCTCCTACGAGCAGTACTTC.

This clone has more than one count but fewer than ten. This CDR3 reads CASSGRGRARETYEQYF. Written as DNA, the CDR3 is TGTGCCAGCAGCGGCCGGGGGCGAGCGCGCGAAACCTACGAGCAGTACTTC. The chain carries TRBV7-2 and TRBJ2-7; either TRBD1 or TRBD2 may supply D (6 bases each). V was cut by 5 bases and J by 2 bases, with 22 bases left in between. The CDR3 length is 17 residues. Germline V lookup: CDR1 SGHTA, CDR2 FQGNSA.

The chain employs TRBV7-9 and TRBJ1-2; 7 bases line up with TRBD1. Germline V gives CDR1 SEHNR, CDR2 FQNEAQ (reference sequence). V was clipped by 4 bases and J by 0 bases; unmatched bases: 8. This CDR3 is 16 amino acids long. The CDR3 bases are TGTGCCAGCAGCTCAGGGGGACAGAATCCTAACTATGGCTACACCTTC. Protein product: CASSSGGQNPNYGYTF. The full variable domain, rest sourced from reference TRBV7-9 and TRBJ1-2, is DTGVSQNPRHKITKRGQNVTFRCDPISEHNRLYWYRQTLGQGPEFLTYFQNEAQLEKSRLLSDRFSAERPKGSFSTLEIQRTEQGDSAMYLCASSSGGQNPNYGYTFGSGTRLTVV.

In this sample, this clone turned up a few times. This specimen includes other DNA sequences encoding the same CDR3. V gene TRBV30 combines with J gene TRBJ2-7; weak D call: TRBD1 (5 bases). The length of the CDR3 is 13 residues. Trimming removed 0 bases at V and 3 bases at J, with 9 bases between. Germline assignment: CDR1 GTSNPN and CDR2 SVGIG (reference sequence). CDR3 region: CAWSVQENYEQYF. Here the CDR3 DNA reads TGTGCCTGGAGTGTACAGGAGAACTACGAGCAGTACTTC. Complete variable domain (other parts from reference TRBV30 and TRBJ2-7): SQTIHQWPATLVQPVGSPLSLECTVEGTSNPNLYWYRQAAGRGLQLLFYSVGIGQISSEVPQNLSASRPQDRQFILSSKKLLLSDSGFYLCAWSVQENYEQYFGPGTRLTVT.

The chain links TRBV15 to TRBJ2-2; 11 bases align to TRBD2. In germline, CDR1 is LNHNV, CDR2 YYDKDF (reference sequence). The CDR3 has 17 residues. The trim removed 1 base at V and 6 bases at J, leaving 7 bases unmatched. The CDR3 nucleotides read TGTGCCACCAGCAGAGGCCTAGCGGGAGGCGGGTCCGGGGAGCTGTTTTTT. It codes for CATSRGLAGGGSGELFF.

This clone occurred a few times. The chain carries TRBV19 and TRBJ1-6; D might be TRBD1 (5 bases). Between the trimmed V and J ends, which lost 6 bases and 7 bases, there was a span of 16 bases. The CDR3 has 15 residues. From germline, CDR1 is LNHDA and CDR2 SQIVND (reference sequence). This CDR3 reads CASRADIIFNSPLHF. The CDR3 coding sequence is TGTGCCAGTAGAGCGGACATCATCTTCAATTCACCCCTCCACTTT.

The V and J genes are TRBV6-5 and TRBJ2-7, with D unclear. The germline V and J ends were trimmed by 4 bases and 0 bases, with 13 bases remaining between them. This CDR3 has 15 amino acids. CDR1 and CDR2 from the germline V gene are MNHEY and SVGAGI. DNA for the CDR3: TGTGCCAGCAGTTCCGCCCAGCGAAGCTCCTACGAGCAGTACTTC. It yields the protein CASSSAQRSSYEQYF.

This clone has more than one count but fewer than ten. J is TRBJ2-2 and V is TRBV30; 10 nucleotides align to TRBD1. Germline CDR1 reads GTSNPN; CDR2 reads SVGIG (reference sequence). The V and J ends lost 5 bases and 1 base, in that order; junction bases with no gene match: 1. This CDR3 spans 14 amino acids. CDR3 bases: TGTGCCTGGGACAGGGGGCAGAACACCGGGGAGCTGTTTTTT. This gives the protein CAWDRGQNTGELFF. Based on the CDR3 plus reference TRBV30 and TRBJ2-2, the full variable domain is SQTIHQWPATLVQPVGSPLSLECTVEGTSNPNLYWYRQAAGRGLQLLFYSVGIGQISSEVPQNLSASRPQDRQFILSSKKLLLSDSGFYLCAWDRGQNTGELFFGEGSRLTVL.

V gene TRBV7-6 combines with J gene TRBJ2-3; 7 nucleotides match TRBD2. Trimming at V came to 8 bases and at J to 2 bases, leaving 4 bases not matched to a gene. The germline V gene encodes CDR1 SGHVS and CDR2 FNYEAQ. The CDR3 runs to 13 residues. In nucleotides, the CDR3 is TGTGCCAGCTCAGCGGGGAACACAGATACGCAGTATTTT. Its translation is CASSAGNTDTQYF.

The chain links TRBV5-4 to TRBJ2-7; TRBD1 matches at 10 bases. The ends lost 0 bases at V and 7 bases at J; junction bases unmatched: 10. CDR1 SGHNT and CDR2 YYREEE come from the germline V gene (reference sequence). There are 16 residues in the CDR3. CDR3 protein: CASSLGAGQGSSEQYF. CDR3 in DNA: TGTGCCAGCAGCTTGGGAGCGGGACAGGGGAGTTCGGAGCAGTACTTC.

The chain employs TRBV27 and TRBJ1-1; D ambiguous. V was cut by 6 bases and J by 3 bases, with 14 bases left in between. The V gene's germline CDR1 is MNHEY and CDR2 SMNVEV (reference sequence). The CDR3 length is 14 residues. CDR3 DNA: TGTGCCAGCAGGGGAAGAGGGATTTACACTGAAGCTTTCTTT. Amino acid sequence: CASRGRGIYTEAFF.

This clone was counted only a few times. The chain has TRBV10-3 and TRBJ1-5; D not certain. This CDR3 comprises 15 residues. Trimming shortened V by 5 bases and J by 0 bases, and 11 bases separated the two germline ends. Germline V gene lookup returns CDR1 ENHRY and CDR2 SYGVKD. CDR3 protein: CAISPTQYSNQPQHF. The CDR3 DNA is TGTGCCATCAGTCCGACACAATATAGCAATCAGCCCCAGCATTTT.

This clone was observed a few times. The chain carries TRBV13 and TRBJ1-4, with D perhaps matching TRBD1 (6 bases). The germline V gene has CDR1 PRHDT and CDR2 FYEKMQ (reference sequence). The CDR3 spans 16 residues. Trimming shortened V by 5 bases and J by 8 bases, and 21 bases separated the two germline ends. CDR3 sequence: CASSHRKTGQGEKLFF. CDR3 sequence (DNA): TGTGCCAGCAGCCACCGAAAAACAGGGCAAGGCGAAAAACTGTTTTTT.

This clone was seen only a few times. This sequence joins TRBV29-1 and TRBJ1-2; tentatively, D is TRBD1 (6 bases). V lost 7 bases and J 8 bases, leaving 17 bases between the germline ends. The CDR3 extends over 12 amino acids. Germline-derived CDR1 and CDR2 are SQVTM and ANQGSEA. This CDR3 is CSAAWGARGYTF. The DNA for the CDR3 is TGCAGCGCCGCGTGGGGGGCGAGGGGCTACACCTTC.

This clone was seen only a few times. This sequence joins TRBV6-6 and TRBJ1-1; D gene unclear. Germline lookup yields CDR1 MNHNY and CDR2 SVGAGI (reference sequence). The V gene lost 6 bases and the J gene lost 0 bases, with 5 bases spanning the gap. CDR3 length: 12 amino acids. The CDR3 bases are TGTGCCAGCAGACAGATGAACACTGAAGCTTTCTTT. Its protein is CASRQMNTEAFF.

This clone was seen a handful of times. The chain recombines TRBV30 with TRBJ1-1; TRBD1 is a possible D gene (5 bases). This CDR3 has 13 residues. The V end lost 1 base, the J end lost 4 bases, and 10 bases lay between the germline ends. Germline V lookup: CDR1 GTSNPN, CDR2 SVGIG (reference sequence). The DNA for the CDR3 is TGTGCCTGGAGTGCGGCAGGGCCCACTGAAGCTTTCTTT. Amino acids: CAWSAAGPTEAFF.

This clone was observed a few times. The chain employs TRBV7-3 and TRBJ2-2, with a possible D match to TRBD1 (6 bases). Germline V gene lookup returns CDR1 SGHTA and CDR2 FQGTGA. V dropped 3 bases and J dropped 3 bases, with 11 bases sitting between them. There are 15 residues in the CDR3. The CDR3, as DNA: TGTGCCAGCAGCTTTGATGGGGGCGACACCGGGGAGCTGTTTTTT. Its protein product is CASSFDGGDTGELFF.

Only a few counts were recorded for this clone. The gene calls are TRBV2 and TRBJ2-3; D gene ambiguous. Germline assignment: CDR1 SNHLY and CDR2 FYNNEI. V was clipped by 4 bases and J by 1 base, with 12 bases between them. This CDR3 contains 15 residues. CDR3 DNA: TGTGCCAGCAGTGTACGGCCGCCTGGCACAGATACGCAGTATTTT. It is translated as CASSVRPPGTDTQYF.

The chain links TRBV4-2 to TRBJ1-4; maybe TRBD1 (6 bases). V was cut by 4 bases and J by 2 bases, with 14 bases left in between. This CDR3 contains 16 residues. From germline, CDR1 is LGHNA and CDR2 YNFKEQ. CDR3 amino acids: CASSPDSGATNEKLFF. CDR3 nucleotide sequence: TGTGCCAGCAGCCCAGACTCAGGGGCGACTAATGAAAAACTGTTTTTT.

Note on this clone: A much bigger clone sits one base away, suggesting this may be a read error. The CDR3 DNA is TGTGCCAGCAGCTCGGACAGGGGCTACAATGAGCAGTTCTTC. Protein: CASSSDRGYNEQFF. The V and J genes are TRBV11-2 and TRBJ2-1, with 9 bases fitting TRBD1. Trimming at V came to 4 bases and at J to 3 bases, leaving 1 base not matched to a gene. This CDR3 spans 14 amino acids. The germline CDR1 and CDR2 sequences are SGHAT and FQNNGV.

This clone was recorded a few times. This chain joins TRBV30 and TRBJ2-3; TRBD2 matches 7 bases. The CDR3 length is 14 residues. Germline-derived CDR1 and CDR2 are GTSNPN and SVGIG (reference sequence). V was pared by 3 bases and J by 9 bases, with 12 bases of the junction left unmatched. The CDR3 DNA is TGTGCCTGGAGCGAGAGCGGGGCCCTTCGGACGCAGTATTTT. Translating it yields CAWSESGALRTQYF.

On this clone itself: Other DNA variants within this sample encode the same CDR3. The V call is TRBV19, the J call TRBJ2-1; possible D gene TRBD1, 6 bases. The CDR3 has 11 amino acids. V lost 6 bases and J lost 7, with 7 bases in between. Germline loops: CDR1 LNHDA, CDR2 SQIVND (reference sequence). CDR3 protein: CASSRGNEQFF. The CDR3 bases are TGTGCCAGTAGCAGGGGAAATGAGCAGTTCTTC.

This clone has more than one count but fewer than ten. V usage is TRBV14 and J usage is TRBJ1-3; 7 positions agree with TRBD1. This CDR3 has 16 amino acids. Per the germline V gene, CDR1 is SGHDN and CDR2 is FVKESK. V was clipped by 5 bases and J by 0 bases; unmatched bases: 7. CDR3 sequence (DNA): TGTGCCAGCAGCTTTCGGACAGGCCTCTCTGGAAACACCATATATTTT. Amino acids: CASSFRTGLSGNTIYF.